This TCR beta chain derives from a study of regulatory T cells in long-lasting Graves disease. Time point in this sample: persistent/refractory GD, antithyroid drugs over 5 years with positive TRAb. Making the TCR library involved RNA that had been extracted from PBMCs. This CDR3 has 18 residues. Germline assignment: CDR1 SGHAT and CDR2 FQNNGV. V shed 3 bases, J shed 4 bases, and the junction held 9 bases outside the gene matches. According to the study, TCR beta libraries were built with iRepertoire HTBI primers and CDR3-region Arm-PCR. TCRdb re-called the multiplex PCR reads with MiXCR, one entry per CDR3 protein. The sample has about 470,000 distinct CDR3 sequences; roughly 21% are singletons.

Material: peripheral blood mononuclear cells (PBMCs), obtained when the disease was refractory, from a patient treated with antithyroid drugs. The receptor comes from a female donor with Graves disease. The chain carries TRBV11-2 and TRBJ2-2, with 12 nucleotides matching TRBD2. The CDR3 loop reads CASSLGPILAGGTGELFF. The CDR3 nucleotides read TGTGCCAGCAGCTTGGGGCCCATACTAGCGGGGGGCACCGGGGAGCTGTTTTTT. Variable domain in full (rest from reference TRBV11-2 and TRBJ2-2): EAGVAQSPRYKIIEKRQSVAFWCNPISGHATLYWYQQILGQGPKLLIQFQNNGVVDDSQLPKDRFSAERLKGVDSTLKIQPAKLEDSAVYLCASSLGPILAGGTGELFFGEGSRLTVL.